This T cell receptor beta chain was identified during a study of identical twins listed by TCRdb under 2016. Context from the whole study: TCR alpha and beta repertoires from monozygotic twins, unrelated adults of various ages and cord blood were deep-sequenced to test whether fetal clonotypes persist. To rule out contamination, the twin experiments were replicated at different times with different library preparation protocols.

To prepare the library, 5' RACE was applied. The reads were generated on an Illumina HiSeq 2000. Template switching introduced a universal primer binding site; the final cDNA contained a unique molecular identifier, enabling accurate counting of TCR cDNA molecules. Specific primers in the conserved constant-segment region were used to synthesize first-strand cDNA for TCR alpha and beta chains. To control for contamination, each cDNA library was double barcoded with a SMART-Mk sample barcode plus Illumina barcodes. TruSeq adapter sequences along with Illumina sample barcodes were introduced in two successive PCR steps. The TCR alpha and beta cDNA libraries were sequenced on the Illumina HiSeq platform using custom primers. The authors' pipeline ran thus. Unique molecular identifiers were extracted from raw reads with MiGEC, and CDR3 positions were determined with MiXCR. For each individual, recombination models were inferred using an EM algorithm with the repgenHMM and IGoR tools. Shared clonotypes were analyzed with the tcR package in R, and sharing was normalized by the product of cloneset sizes. To study raw recombination free of thymic and clonal selection effects, out-of-frame nonproductive sequences were analyzed. Through fastp at Q25 and MiXCR, TCRdb rebuilt clones from the public reads, retaining in-frame beta chains. Each record represents a unique CDR3 protein, reported with the most common genes and DNA among its rows. The V and J calls come from TCRdb's annotation, not from the publication. In this sample the table shows more than 1.5 million distinct CDR3 sequences, roughly 35% of which occur a single time. 0.25% to 0.3% of the sample is held by the ten biggest clonotypes.

The study at large found these results: Recombination models systematically underestimated out-of-frame TCR alpha sharing in monozygotic twins but agreed with sharing between unrelated individuals. In beta out-of-frame sequences, excess twin sharing was weaker, because having fewer shared sequences lowered the signal-to-noise ratio. Compared with coincidental sharing between unrelated individuals, out-of-frame TCR alpha sequences shared between twins had an excess of sequences with low generation probability. Fewer insertions were carried by abundant cord blood beta clonotypes, a similar but weaker trend appeared in young adult naive repertoires, and no such trend appeared in memory repertoires. Zero-insertion analyses could be partly confounded by invariant T cells such as MAIT and iNKT, although diverse VJ usage argued against such confounding for most clonotypes. Because the same donors could not be followed over many years, the conclusions depended on cross-sectional statistical analysis.

With respect to this clonotype: Its antigen is still unknown. A read error may produce the germline difference seen at one junction end.

Every donor was a healthy Caucasian. Based on the germline V gene, the CDR1 and CDR2 sequences are SGHRS and YFSETQ. From its cysteine to its phenylalanine, the CDR3 spans 15 amino acids. The DNA shown is the 45-base CDR3, in frame from base 1. The receptor was derived from a newborn girl in good health. The chain links TRBV5-1 with TRBJ1-1, and the D gene may be TRBD1, 5 bases matching. The sequenced material came from cord blood. The CDR3 reads as follows: CASSLDPGVGTEAFF. The nucleotides read TGCGCTAGCAGCCTGGATCCGGGGGTAGGCACTGAAGCTTTCTTT.